This T cell receptor beta chain is drawn from a study of identical twins. Study-level findings and limits: Less excess twin sharing appeared in beta out-of-frame sequences.

Template switching (which added a universal primer site) was used, and cDNA carried unique molecular identifiers. In TCRdb, the 5' RACE reads were re-called with MiXCR into one record per CDR3 protein. This table holds hundreds of thousands of distinct CDR3 sequences, roughly 7% found once. CDR1 is LNHDA and CDR2 is SQIVND in the germline V gene (reference sequence). The V and J ends lost 6 bases and 4 bases respectively, with 9 bases between them. CDR3 size: 12 residues. Of note for this clonotype: Antigen unknown.

Healthy Caucasian individuals made up all the donors. This sample also belongs to another study, concerning yellow fever vaccine responses in identical twins.

The sequence came from a young woman in good health. The chain recombines TRBV19 with TRBJ1-2; D is uncertain. The specimen was memory (CD45RO+) T cells sorted from blood. The CDR3 nucleotides read TGTGCCAGTAGGGAAGGGAGCTATGGCTACACCTTC. Its protein is CASREGSYGYTF. The variable domain in full, with the rest retrieved from reference TRBV19 and TRBJ1-2, is DGGITQSPKYLFRKEGQNVTLSCEQNLNHDAMYWYRQDPGQGLRLIYYSQIVNDFQKGDIAEGYSVSREKKESFPLTVTSAQKNPTAFYLCASREGSYGYTFGSGTRLTVV.